Detailed here is one T cell receptor beta chain. This CDR3 is missing its conserved last phenylalanine or tryptophan, likely due to a read error. With a J-beta primer mix and a sample-barcoded 5' primer, a second PCR ran about 6 to 11 cycles. One entry per CDR3 protein, called by TCRdb with MiXCR from the 5' RACE reads. The sample records 800,000 or so distinct CDR3 sequences, 20% to 25% being singletons. This sample was taken from a study of blood T cells in healthy people across ages. Trimming cost V 5 bases and J 2 bases; bases outside gene matches: 5. Germline CDR1 is LGHNA and CDR2 is YNFKEQ. The CDR3 covers 17 residues. The same data also contributed to another study, on T cells of mothers and their children.

The sequenced material came from blood. The V and J genes are TRBV4-2 and TRBJ2-1; the match to TRBD2 covers 14 bases. The TCR comes from a boy aged 5-17 years in good health. The CDR3 DNA reads as TGTGCCAGCAGCACCCGACTAGCGGGAGGGACCTACAATGAGCAGTTCCTC. It codes for CASSTRLAGGTYNEQFL.